The 13 T cell receptor beta chains listed next were all sequenced from one sample in a study of shared clonotypes between healthy human individuals. The table came from immunoSEQ multiplex PCR; TCRdb's copy has only in-frame clones and leaves some out. The sample shows 1.4 million to 1.5 million clones, roughly 97% of them seen only once. The sequenced material came from naive CD4+ T cells sorted from blood. The sample's subset: CD45RA+ positively selected. The receptors here all came from a man aged 25-40 years in good health.

The chain uses TRBV7-3 and TRBJ1-1; a weak D match, TRBD1 (6 bases). The CDR3 runs 13 residues. Trimming took off 4 bases at V and 3 bases at J, with 9 bases between the two ends. Germline V gives CDR1 SGHTA, CDR2 FQGTGA. CDR3 nucleotides: TGTGCCAGCAGCTCTCGGACAGACACTGAAGCTTTCTTT. It translates to CASSSRTDTEAFF. The complete variable domain, with remaining parts taken from reference TRBV7-3 and TRBJ1-1, reads GAGVSQTPSNKVTEKGKYVELRCDPISGHTALYWYRQSLGQGPEFLIYFQGTGAADDSGLPNDRFFAVRPEGSVSTLKIQRTERGDSAVYLCASSSRTDTEAFFGQGTRLTVV.

The V call is TRBV28, the J call TRBJ1-2; 7 positions agree with TRBD1. Trimming removed 5 bases from V and 5 bases from J; junction bases left unmatched: 2. Germline V CDR1 and CDR2: MDHEN, SYDVKM. The CDR3 is 12 residues long. In nucleotides, the CDR3 is TGTGCCAGCAGTGCGGACAGGTATGGCTACACCTTC. Amino acids: CASSADRYGYTF.

The chain uses TRBV5-5 and TRBJ2-1; 13 nucleotides line up with TRBD2. Germline trimming cut 4 bases from V and 7 bases from J; bases unmatched to any gene: 5. Germline loops: CDR1 SGHKS, CDR2 YYEKEE (reference sequence). This CDR3 has 15 amino acids. As DNA, the CDR3 is TGTGCCAGCAGCCTGACTAGCGGGAGGAGAAATGAGCAGTTCTTC. It yields the protein CASSLTSGRRNEQFF.

The rearrangement joins TRBV19 to TRBJ1-2; the match to TRBD1 covers 7 bases. Losses at the gene ends were 6 bases for V and 0 bases for J; bases not matched to a gene: 1. The CDR3 has 13 residues. Germline CDR1 LNHDA, CDR2 SQIVND (reference sequence). CDR3 coding DNA: TGTGCCAGTAGAGACAGGGCTAACTATGGCTACACCTTC. Its translation: CASRDRANYGYTF.

The chain employs TRBV6-6 and TRBJ2-7, with 7 nucleotides matching TRBD1. The ends lost 5 bases at V and 2 bases at J; junction bases unmatched: 9. From germline, CDR1 is MNHNY and CDR2 SVGAGI (reference sequence). This CDR3 contains 15 residues. The CDR3 DNA reads as TGTGCCAGCAGTCTCGGAAGGGGGCAAGCCTACGAGCAGTACTTC. This translates into CASSLGRGQAYEQYF.

The V call is TRBV30, the J call TRBJ1-5, with TRBD1 as a possible D gene (6 bases). V lost 5 bases and J 3 bases, leaving 8 bases between the germline ends. The germline gives CDR1 GTSNPN, CDR2 SVGIG (reference sequence). This CDR3 region has 12 residues. The CDR3 here is CAWDRLNQPQHF. The CDR3 nucleotides read TGTGCCTGGGACAGGCTCAATCAGCCCCAGCATTTT.

Remarks on this clone: Distinct nucleotide sequences in the sample also encode this CDR3. This rearrangement joins TRBV5-1 to TRBJ2-7, with D uncertain. The CDR3 is 14 amino acids. CDR1 and CDR2 (germline): SGHRS, YFSETQ. V shed 0 bases and J shed 0 bases, with 7 bases lying between them. The CDR3 DNA reads as TGCGCCAGCAGCTTGGCCACAAGCTCCTACGAGCAGTACTTC. It is translated as CASSLATSSYEQYF.

This clone was observed once. The chain uses TRBV28 and TRBJ2-1; TRBD2 agrees at 13 bases. CDR1 and CDR2 from the germline V gene are MDHEN and SYDVKM. With 6 bases clipped from V and 7 bases from J, the junction kept 9 bases outside the gene matches. The CDR3 extends over 16 amino acids. This chain's CDR3 is CASRFRRTSGRNEQFF. CDR3 DNA: TGTGCCAGCAGATTTCGCCGGACTAGCGGGAGAAATGAGCAGTTCTTC.

The V and J genes are TRBV29-1 and TRBJ2-2, with 9 bases aligning to TRBD1. The CDR3 length is 13 residues. CDR1 is SQVTM and CDR2 is ANQGSEA in the germline V gene. V shed 6 bases, J shed 4 bases, and the junction held 3 bases outside the gene matches. CDR3 loop: CSVLTGGTGELFF. DNA for the CDR3: TGCAGCGTCTTGACAGGGGGCACCGGGGAGCTGTTTTTT.

The V and J genes are TRBV7-2 and TRBJ2-7; a weak D match, TRBD1 (7 bases). Per germline, CDR1 SGHTA and CDR2 FQGNSA. The CDR3 consists of 16 residues. V lost 1 base, J lost 2 bases, and 15 bases lay in between. The CDR3 nucleotides read TGTGCCAGCAGCTTAGGATATGCGGGACAGACCTACGAGCAGTACTTC. Its translation: CASSLGYAGQTYEQYF.

The chain couples TRBV5-5 to TRBJ2-3; 8 bases agree with TRBD2. CDR1 SGHKS and CDR2 YYEKEE come from the germline V gene (reference sequence). With 4 bases clipped from V and 4 bases from J, the junction kept 14 bases outside the gene matches. This CDR3 comprises 17 residues. The CDR3 nucleotides are TGTGCCAGCAGCCCGGAACTAGCGGCACCCTTTTCAGATACGCAGTATTTT. It codes for CASSPELAAPFSDTQYF.

The chain uses TRBV5-5 and TRBJ2-3; D unclear. V lost 0 bases to trimming and J lost 1 base, with 6 bases between them. Germline V CDR1 and CDR2: SGHKS, YYEKEE (reference sequence). This CDR3 spans 14 amino acids. CDR3 DNA: TGTGCCAGCAGCTTGGCATCGGGCACAGATACGCAGTATTTT. The encoded protein is CASSLASGTDTQYF.

The rearrangement links TRBV10-3 to TRBJ1-1, with a possible D match to TRBD1 (6 bases). Germline V gene data show CDR1 as ENHRY and CDR2 as SYGVKD. CDR3 size: 13 residues. V lost 6 bases to trimming and J lost 3 bases, with 11 bases between them. The CDR3 DNA sequence: TGTGCCATCAGCGACAGGTCTCACACTGAAGCTTTCTTT. Its translation is CAISDRSHTEAFF.